This TCR beta chain was documented in a study of graft-versus-host responses after intestinal transplantation. Deletions cut 2 bases from V and 2 bases from J, with 9 bases between. The CDR3 has 15 amino acids. Germline V gene lookup returns CDR1 MDHEN and CDR2 SYDVKM. This clone was seen a few times. Sequencing used immunoSEQ multiplex PCR; TCRdb keeps in-frame clones, though not all of them. This table has over 75,000 clones, 86% appearing once. This chain joins TRBV28 and TRBJ2-2; no definite D call. Material: PBMCs, obtained 255 days after intestinal transplant. The clonotype comes from a human patient who received an intestinal transplant, so some T cells may come from the graft donor. CDR3 DNA sequence: TGTGCCAGCAGTTTAATAGGGCTAAACACCGGGGAGCTGTTTTTT. This gives the protein CASSLIGLNTGELFF.